This T cell receptor beta chain was identified during a study of T cell repertoires in cytomegalovirus infection. Study-wide background: As its CMV epitopes, the study selected recently identified HLA-C-restricted and well-studied HLA-B-restricted targets. CMV infection plus the matching HLA type was flagged by public TCR beta signatures. Study observations and caveats: Dominating the ex vivo response were HLA-C-restricted CMV-specific TCR beta clonotypes. Summed frequency of shared TCR beta families picked out CMV carriers who also had the relevant HLA.

As to this clonotype: What it recognizes is unknown.

Using its own MiXCR run on the reads, TCRdb lists one record per CDR3 protein. The sample carries approximately 990,000 distinct CDR3 sequences, roughly 31% recorded once. This clonotype was sampled from a human donor in good health (CMV status not recorded). Some clones in this sample may be carry-over from other donors' samples. Sequenced material: cultured CD8+ T cells from PBMCs, taken from culture after CMV antigen stimulation.

This chain's CDR3 is CASSLAGSPDHSGANVLTF. CDR3 nucleotide sequence: TGTGCCAGCAGCTTGGCTGGTTCCCCCGACCACTCTGGGGCCAACGTCCTGACTTTC. The gene calls are TRBV5-4 and TRBJ2-6; D gene ambiguous. This CDR3 is built from 19 residues. The V gene's germline CDR1 is SGHNT and CDR2 YYREEE (reference sequence). V lost 0 bases to trimming and J lost 0 bases, with 16 bases between them.